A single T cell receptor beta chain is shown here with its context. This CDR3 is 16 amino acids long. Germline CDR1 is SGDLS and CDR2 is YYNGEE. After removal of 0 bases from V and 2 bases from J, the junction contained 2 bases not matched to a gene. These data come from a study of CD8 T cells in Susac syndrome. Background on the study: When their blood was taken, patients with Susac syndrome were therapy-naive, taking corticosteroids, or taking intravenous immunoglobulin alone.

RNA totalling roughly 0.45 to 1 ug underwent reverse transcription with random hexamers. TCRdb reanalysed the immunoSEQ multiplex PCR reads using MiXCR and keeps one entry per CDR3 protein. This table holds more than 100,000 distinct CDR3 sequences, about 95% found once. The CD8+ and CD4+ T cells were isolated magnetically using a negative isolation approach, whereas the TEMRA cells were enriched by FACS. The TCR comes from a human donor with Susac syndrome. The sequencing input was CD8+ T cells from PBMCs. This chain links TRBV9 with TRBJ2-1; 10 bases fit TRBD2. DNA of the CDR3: TGTGCCAGCAGCGTAGTTCTAGCGGGAGCCTACAATGAGCAGTTCTTC. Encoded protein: CASSVVLAGAYNEQFF.